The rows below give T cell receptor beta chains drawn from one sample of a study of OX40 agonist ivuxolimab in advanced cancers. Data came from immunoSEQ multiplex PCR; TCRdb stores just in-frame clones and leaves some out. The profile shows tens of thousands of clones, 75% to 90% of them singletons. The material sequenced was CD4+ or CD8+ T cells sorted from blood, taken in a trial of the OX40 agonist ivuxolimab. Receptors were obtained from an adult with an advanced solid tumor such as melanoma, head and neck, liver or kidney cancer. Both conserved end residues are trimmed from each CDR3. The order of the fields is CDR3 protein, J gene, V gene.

ASSYFSAYEQY	TRBJ2-7	TRBV11-2
ASSLTGSVNTEAF	TRBJ1-1	TRBV7-9
ASSLEGLAVRGGTQY	TRBJ2-3	TRBV5-1
ASSGGLASDTQY	TRBJ2-3	TRBV9
ASSSSASNEKLF	TRBJ1-4	TRBV19
ASSQSKRMHSPLH	TRBJ1-6	TRBV23-1
ASTTHSGRAGEQY	TRBJ2-7	TRBV2
ASSLVGGNTEAF	TRBJ1-1	TRBV7-3
ASSLTLFFGGRGTGELF	TRBJ2-2	TRBV27
ASSLATGNTEAF	TRBJ1-1	TRBV5-1
ASSEGEGGYEQY	TRBJ2-7	TRBV6-4
ASSFTLTGATNEKLF	TRBJ1-4	TRBV13
ASSFNRGGNTEAF	TRBJ1-1	TRBV7-9
AWSAAPMNTEAF	TRBJ1-1	TRBV30
ASRNTRQNTGELF	TRBJ2-2	TRBV5-1
ASSLYAGVTEAF	TRBJ1-1	TRBV27
ATSKGADTQY	TRBJ2-3	TRBV15
ASSLGTGVYEQY	TRBJ2-7	TRBV7-9
ASRNVGYEQY	TRBJ2-7	TRBV27
ASSFTDSYEQY	TRBJ2-7	TRBV7-2
ASSLTGSNQPQH	TRBJ1-5	TRBV27
ASSPPQGIGEQY	TRBJ2-7	TRBV4-1
ATLFSAYQETQY	TRBJ2-5	TRBV7-8
ASSLFAESTDTQY	TRBJ2-3	TRBV5-1
ASCKGDSNYGYT	TRBJ1-2	TRBV6-1
ASSLGGAGNQPQH	TRBJ1-5	TRBV5-6
ASSQDRTGQYNEQF	TRBJ2-1	TRBV4-1
ASSHPGEQY	TRBJ2-7	TRBV5-6
ASSLAGGGNEQF	TRBJ2-1	TRBV27
ASSPNTGELF	TRBJ2-2	TRBV10-1
ASRLGWEPYNSPLH	TRBJ1-6	TRBV19
ASSALLAGDYNEQF	TRBJ2-1	TRBV27
ASRPEGGRNQPQH	TRBJ1-5	TRBV19
ASSPPRFPYEQY	TRBJ2-7	TRBV27
ASSLRRAAQETQY	TRBJ2-5	TRBV11-2
ASSYLDTQY	TRBJ2-3	TRBV6-5
ATLNPTYEQY	TRBJ2-7	TRBV10-2
ATSRDRGGTEAF	TRBJ1-1	TRBV15
ASNDRGVNEQF	TRBJ2-1	TRBV19
ASSPGDSRVPTVYEQY	TRBJ2-7	TRBV5-4
ASMGDYEQY	TRBJ2-7	TRBV10-2
ASSSTWYEQF	TRBJ2-1	TRBV7-6
AWGQGSEAF	TRBJ1-1	TRBV30
ASSWKDTYEQY	TRBJ2-7	TRBV27
ASRGVTGGVNQPQH	TRBJ1-5	TRBV2
ASSLSPGVYEQY	TRBJ2-7	TRBV27
ASLPRGCPGPDTQY	TRBJ2-3	TRBV12-2
ASSIPGGNYGYT	TRBJ1-2	TRBV19
ASSLSGYEQY	TRBJ2-7	TRBV28
ASSLTGSLAEQY	TRBJ2-7	TRBV5-1
ASSVGQVSNEQY	TRBJ2-7	TRBV9
ASSSSRQFEAF	TRBJ1-1	TRBV7-9
ASRDYLPYEQY	TRBJ2-7	TRBV6-1
ASSLSSGRIAGDTGELF	TRBJ2-2	TRBV5-1
ASSLVWNFGEAF	TRBJ1-1	TRBV5-6
AIRSGQGAEQY	TRBJ2-7	TRBV10-3
ASSRGTLDNDEQY	TRBJ2-7	TRBV7-3
ASSLTSGGSTDTQY	TRBJ2-3	TRBV7-9
ASSLPLAGYTEQY	TRBJ2-7	TRBV7-9
ASGLLGQT	TRBJ1-5	TRBV12-5